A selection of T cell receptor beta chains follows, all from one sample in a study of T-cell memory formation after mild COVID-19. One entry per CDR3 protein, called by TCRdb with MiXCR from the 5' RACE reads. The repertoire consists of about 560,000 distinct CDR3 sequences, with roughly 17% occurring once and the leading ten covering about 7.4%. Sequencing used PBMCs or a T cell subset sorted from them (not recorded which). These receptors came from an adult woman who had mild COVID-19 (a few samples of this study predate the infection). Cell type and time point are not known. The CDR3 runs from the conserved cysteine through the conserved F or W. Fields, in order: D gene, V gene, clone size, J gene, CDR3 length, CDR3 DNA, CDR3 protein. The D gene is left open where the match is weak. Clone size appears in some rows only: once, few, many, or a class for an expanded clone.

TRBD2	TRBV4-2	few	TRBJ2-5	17	TGTGCCAGCAGCCAAGCCCCTGGGCGGGAGAGGGGAGAGACCCAGTACTTC	CASSQAPGRERGETQYF
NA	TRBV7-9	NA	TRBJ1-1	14	TGTGCCAGCAGCCCCGGACCGGTCAACACTGAAGCTTTCTTT	CASSPGPVNTEAFF
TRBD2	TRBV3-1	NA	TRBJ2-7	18	TGTGCCAGCAGCCAACGGGGGGGTGGTTTACCCCGGTCCTACGAGCAGTACTTC	CASSQRGGGLPRSYEQYF
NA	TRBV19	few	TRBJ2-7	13	TGTGCCAGTAAATCATCCGACAGAAGGGAGCAGTACTTC	CASKSSDRREQYF
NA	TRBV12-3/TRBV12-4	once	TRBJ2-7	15	TGTGCCAGCAGTACCGCAGGATATGGATCCTACGAGCAGTACTTC	CASSTAGYGSYEQYF
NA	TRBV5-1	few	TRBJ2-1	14	TGCGCCAGCAGCTTGTTGTCACAGTACAATGAGCAGTTCTTC	CASSLLSQYNEQFF
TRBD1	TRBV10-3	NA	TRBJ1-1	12	TGTGCCATTTCGGGGGGACAGAGTGAAGCTTTCTTT	CAISGGQSEAFF
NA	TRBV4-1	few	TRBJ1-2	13	TGCGCCAGCAGCCTCCGCGGTCTACGGGGCTACACCTTC	CASSLRGLRGYTF
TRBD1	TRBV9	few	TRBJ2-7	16	TGTGCCAGCAGCCCCTTATCCGGGACAGGAGCCTACGAGCAGTACTTC	CASSPLSGTGAYEQYF
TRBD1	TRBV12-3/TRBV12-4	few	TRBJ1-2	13	TGTGCCAGCAGCCAGACAGGGGGCTATGGCTACACCTTC	CASSQTGGYGYTF
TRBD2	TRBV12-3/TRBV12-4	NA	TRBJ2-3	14	TGTGCCAGCAGCAGAGGGAGGGTGGCAGATACGCAGTATTTT	CASSRGRVADTQYF
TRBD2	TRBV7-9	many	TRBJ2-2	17	TGTGCCAGCAGCTTCCGGACTAGCGGGTCGAACACCGGGGAGCTGTTTTTT	CASSFRTSGSNTGELFF
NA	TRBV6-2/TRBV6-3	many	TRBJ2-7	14	TGTGCCAGCAGTTACTCCCCGGATGCCTACGAGCAGTACTTC	CASSYSPDAYEQYF
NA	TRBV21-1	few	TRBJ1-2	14	TGTGCCAGCAGCAGTAGACAGGGGGCCCGAGGCTACACCTTC	CASSSRQGARGYTF
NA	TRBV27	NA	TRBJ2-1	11	TGTGCCAGCAGGAGGGGCAATGAGCAGTTCTTC	CASRRGNEQFF
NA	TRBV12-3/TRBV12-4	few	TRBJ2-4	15	TGTGCCAGCAGTTTAACCAGGGAGAGGGTTCACATTCAGTACTTC	CASSLTRERVHIQYF
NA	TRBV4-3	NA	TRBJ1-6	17	TGCGCCAGCAGCCAAGAGCCGGCTGGGATGGGTAATTCACCCCTCCACTTT	CASSQEPAGMGNSPLHF
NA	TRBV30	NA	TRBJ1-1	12	TGTGCCATCGTCGACACGTACACTGAAGCTTTCTTT	CAIVDTYTEAFF
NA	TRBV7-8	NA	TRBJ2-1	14	TGTGCCAGCAGCCAGACTGCACAGGGACATGAGCAGTTCTTC	CASSQTAQGHEQFF
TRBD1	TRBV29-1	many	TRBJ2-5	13	TGCAGCGACTCCGGGACAGGGTCGCACACCCAGTACTTC	CSDSGTGSHTQYF
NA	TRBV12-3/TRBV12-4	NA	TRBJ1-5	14	TGTGCCAGCAGTAAGGGGGGGAACAATCAGCCCCAGCATTTT	CASSKGGNNQPQHF
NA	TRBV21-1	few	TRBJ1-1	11	TGTGCCAGCAGCCCCGAGATAAGGGCTTTCTTT	CASSPEIRAFF
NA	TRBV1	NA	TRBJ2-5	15	TGCACCAGCAGCACTCGACTCGGGAAGGGAGAGACCCAGTACTTC	CTSSTRLGKGETQYF
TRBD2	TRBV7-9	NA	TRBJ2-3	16	TGTGCCAGCAGCCCGGGACTAGCGGGCTTCACAGATACGCAGTATTTT	CASSPGLAGFTDTQYF
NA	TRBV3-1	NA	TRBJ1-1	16	TGTGCCAGCAGCCCAAGGGCGGGGGGCTGGCACACTGAAGCTTTCTTT	CASSPRAGGWHTEAFF
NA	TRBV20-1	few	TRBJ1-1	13	TGCAGTACCAACTATGCACGCCCTGGTGAAGCTTTCTTT	CSTNYARPGEAFF
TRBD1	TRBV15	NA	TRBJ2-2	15	TGTGCCACCAGCAGGGACAGGGAATACACCGGGGAGCTGTTTTTT	CATSRDREYTGELFF
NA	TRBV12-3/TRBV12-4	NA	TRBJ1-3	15	TGTGCCAGCAGTTTAGCACAGAGGTCCGGAAACACCATATATTTT	CASSLAQRSGNTIYF
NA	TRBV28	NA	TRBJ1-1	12	TGTGCCAGCAGTGGGGGATTAGAGGTCGCTTTCTTT	CASSGGLEVAFF
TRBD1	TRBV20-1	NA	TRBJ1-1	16	TGCAGTGCTAGATGGCAGGGGGCAAAAGGGAACACTGAAGCTTTCTTT	CSARWQGAKGNTEAFF
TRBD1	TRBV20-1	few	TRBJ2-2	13	TGCAGTGCTGGGGGACAGGGCACCGGGGAGCTGTTTTTT	CSAGGQGTGELFF